Listed here are 2 T cell receptor beta chains from one sample, sequenced in a study of CD4+ T cells in melanoma. The assay was immunoSEQ multiplex PCR, and TCRdb's table has in-frame clones only and misses some. The sample holds 11,000 to 15,000 clones, roughly 70% seen once. Material for sequencing was cells from a culture (not recorded whether cultured in vitro). The source is a human donor with melanoma.

This clone was found a few times. The rearrangement joins TRBV30 to TRBJ1-6; D is perhaps TRBD1 (6 bases). The V gene's germline CDR1 is GTSNPN and CDR2 SVGIG (reference sequence). The CDR3 contains 13 residues. The ends were cut back, 1 base at V and 9 bases at J, with 10 bases in the middle. The CDR3 DNA is TGTGCCTGGAGTGGACAGGTCCTTTCACCCCTCCACTTT. Its translation is CAWSGQVLSPLHF.

The genes are TRBV7-3 and TRBJ2-3, with TRBD2 matching over 9 bases. V was pared by 4 bases and J by 5 bases, with 4 bases of the junction left unmatched. Looked up from germline, CDR1 is SGHTA and CDR2 is FQGTGA. The CDR3 has 14 residues. The CDR3 nucleotides are TGTGCCAGCAGCTCACTAGCGGGTGGAGATACGCAGTATTTT. It translates to CASSSLAGGDTQYF. The complete variable domain, with remaining parts taken from reference TRBV7-3 and TRBJ2-3, reads GAGVSQTPSNKVTEKGKYVELRCDPISGHTALYWYRQSLGQGPEFLIYFQGTGAADDSGLPNDRFFAVRPEGSVSTLKIQRTERGDSAVYLCASSSLAGGDTQYFGPGTRLTVL.